The rows below give T cell receptor beta chains drawn from one sample of a study of neoadjuvant nivolumab and ipilimumab in lung cancer. Only in-frame clones appear in the TCRdb table, and some are missing; sequencing was by immunoSEQ multiplex PCR. The data show around 24,000 clones, about 81% seen once. Sequencing used tumor tissue, obtained after neoadjuvant nivolumab, alone or with ipilimumab, at or shortly before surgery. The receptors stem from an adult with non-small cell lung cancer. The CDR3 runs from the conserved cysteine through the conserved F or W. A D gene is named only where the DNA matches it firmly. A row's size may be missing; if present it is once, few, many or a size class.

d_call	v_call	j_call	clone_size	cdr3_aa	cdr3_nt
.	TRBV7-3	TRBJ1-5	.	CASSLSGMGQPQHF	TGTGCCAGCAGCTTAAGTGGTATGGGTCAGCCCCAGCATTTT
.	TRBV6-4	TRBJ2-5	.	CASSADQGETQYF	TGTGCCAGCAGTGCAGACCAGGGGGAGACCCAGTACTTC
TRBD2	TRBV6-5	TRBJ2-1	once	CASSYTSGNYNEQFF	TGTGCCAGCAGTTACACTAGCGGGAACTACAATGAGCAGTTCTTC
TRBD1	TRBV5-1	TRBJ1-2	.	CASSLNGQGATGYTF	TGCGCCAGCAGCTTAAACGGACAGGGGGCGACGGGCTACACCTTC
.	TRBV19	TRBJ1-1	.	CASSTPPWTVGSEAFF	TGTGCCAGTAGCACCCCACCCTGGACGGTTGGATCTGAAGCTTTCTTT
TRBD1	TRBV11-3	TRBJ2-7	once	CASSLEDRANYEQYF	TGTGCCAGCAGCTTAGAGGACAGGGCAAACTACGAGCAGTACTTC
TRBD1	TRBV7-9	TRBJ1-1	.	CASSSGTGYEAFF	TGTGCCAGCAGCTCAGGGACAGGCTATGAAGCTTTCTTT
.	TRBV4-2	TRBJ2-1	.	CASSQEGTRSYEQFF	TGTGCCAGCAGCCAAGAAGGCACTAGGTCCTATGAGCAGTTCTTC
TRBD1	TRBV28	TRBJ2-7	few	CASSLALGTGLSYEQYF	TGTGCCAGCAGTTTAGCCCTCGGGACAGGCCTCTCCTACGAGCAGTACTTC
.	TRBV6-6	TRBJ2-1	once	CASKGQTNEQFF	TGTGCCAGCAAAGGACAGACAAATGAGCAGTTCTTC
TRBD2	TRBV7-8	TRBJ2-1	.	CASSFSGANEQFF	TGTGCCAGCAGCTTTAGCGGGGCGAATGAGCAGTTCTTC
.	TRBV30	TRBJ1-1	.	CASLVLGLMRTEAFF	TGTGCCTCTTTAGTGCTAGGCTTAATGAGGACTGAAGCTTTCTTT
TRBD1	TRBV4-2	TRBJ1-1	.	CASSPRDRRTNTEAFF	TGTGCCAGCAGCCCACGGGACAGGAGAACGAACACTGAAGCTTTCTTT
TRBD1	TRBV30	TRBJ1-1	.	CAWSRTGKAFF	TGTGCCTGGAGTAGGACAGGGAAAGCTTTCTTT
.	TRBV10-3	TRBJ2-1	once	CAISELGGEQFF	TGTGCCATCAGTGAGTTGGGGGGTGAGCAGTTCTTC
.	TRBV18	TRBJ1-1	.	CASSPRAENTEAFF	TGTGCCAGCTCACCACGGGCGGAAAACACTGAAGCTTTCTTT
TRBD1	TRBV9	TRBJ1-4	once	CASSVDPGTEGEKLFF	TGTGCCAGCAGCGTAGATCCTGGGACAGAGGGGGAAAAACTGTTTTTT
TRBD1	TRBV30	TRBJ1-1	.	CAWSVKGAATEKPEAFF	TGTGCCTGGAGTGTAAAGGGGGCGGCCACAGAAAAACCTGAAGCTTTCTTT
.	TRBV7-9	TRBJ1-1	.	CASSSARGLNTEAFF	TGTGCCAGCAGCTCGGCGCGGGGCTTGAACACTGAAGCTTTCTTT
.	TRBV5-1	TRBJ2-2	.	CASSGLLGPNTGELFF	TGCGCCAGCAGCGGTCTTTTAGGACCGAACACCGGGGAGCTGTTTTTT
.	TRBV19	TRBJ2-7	.	CASSPAIADSLTHF	TGTGCCAGTAGTCCCGCTATCGCCGACTCCCTGACGCACTTC
.	TRBV5-6	TRBJ2-7	.	CASSLLWGDVYEQYF	TGTGCCAGCAGCTTGCTTTGGGGGGACGTCTACGAGCAGTACTTC
TRBD1	TRBV23-1	TRBJ2-7	once	CASALTGTGGYEQYF	TGCGCCAGTGCTTTGACTGGGACAGGGGGCTACGAGCAGTACTTC
.	TRBV6-5	TRBJ1-4	.	CASSFSLINEKLFF	TGTGCCAGCAGTTTCTCCCTTATAAATGAAAAACTGTTTTTT
.	TRBV5-4	TRBJ1-5	.	CASSLGGDSNQPQHF	TGTGCCAGCAGCTTGGGAGGGGATAGCAATCAGCCCCAGCATTTT
.	TRBV19	TRBJ1-2	.	CASRGGDGYTF	TGTGCCAGTCGAGGTGGCGATGGCTACACCTTC
.	TRBV18	TRBJ1-2	.	CASSPDRILGYTF	TGTGCCAGCTCACCCGACCGGATCCTCGGCTACACCTTC
TRBD2	TRBV6-5	TRBJ2-1	.	CASSYYGTSGPEQFF	TGTGCCAGCAGTTACTACGGGACTAGCGGGCCTGAGCAGTTCTTC
.	TRBV7-9	TRBJ2-4	.	CASSSPQGGENIQYF	TGTGCCAGCAGCTCCCCTCAGGGGGGCGAAAACATTCAGTACTTC
TRBD2	TRBV2	TRBJ2-2	medium-sized	CGAGGGPNTGELFF	TGTGGTGCGGGGGGCGGGCCGAACACCGGGGAGCTGTTTTTT
TRBD1	TRBV9	TRBJ1-4	few	CASSSRQGKLFF	TGTGCCAGCAGCTCACGACAGGGCAAACTGTTTTTT
TRBD2	TRBV29-1	TRBJ2-3	.	CSVESSGTDTQYF	TGCAGCGTTGAGTCTAGCGGAACAGATACGCAGTATTTT
.	TRBV6-1	TRBJ2-3	.	CASSYTLSDTQYF	TGTGCCAGCAGTTATACCCTCTCGGATACGCAGTATTTT
TRBD1	TRBV5-6	TRBJ1-5	.	CASSFGQGNQPQHF	TGTGCCAGCAGCTTCGGACAGGGAAATCAGCCCCAGCATTTT
.	TRBV7-9	TRBJ1-1	few	CASSLAAGGTEAFF	TGTGCCAGCAGCTTAGCGGCGGGGGGGACTGAAGCTTTCTTT
TRBD2	TRBV2	TRBJ2-2	.	CASSETGLDTGELFF	TGTGCCAGCAGTGAAACAGGACTAGACACCGGGGAGCTGTTTTTT
.	TRBV30	TRBJ1-5	.	CAWNSSRGDWRQPQHF	TGTGCCTGGAATTCCTCACGGGGGGATTGGCGTCAGCCCCAGCATTTT
TRBD2	TRBV11-3	TRBJ2-2	few	CASSLGGLAGVITGELFF	TGTGCCAGCAGCTTAGGGGGACTAGCGGGAGTCATCACCGGGGAGCTGTTTTTT
TRBD2	TRBV11-2	TRBJ2-3	.	CASTITGGNTQYF	TGTGCCAGCACCATCACGGGGGGAAATACGCAGTATTTT
.	TRBV2	TRBJ1-5	.	CASSSRENQPQHF	TGTGCCAGCAGTTCCAGGGAAAATCAGCCCCAGCATTTT